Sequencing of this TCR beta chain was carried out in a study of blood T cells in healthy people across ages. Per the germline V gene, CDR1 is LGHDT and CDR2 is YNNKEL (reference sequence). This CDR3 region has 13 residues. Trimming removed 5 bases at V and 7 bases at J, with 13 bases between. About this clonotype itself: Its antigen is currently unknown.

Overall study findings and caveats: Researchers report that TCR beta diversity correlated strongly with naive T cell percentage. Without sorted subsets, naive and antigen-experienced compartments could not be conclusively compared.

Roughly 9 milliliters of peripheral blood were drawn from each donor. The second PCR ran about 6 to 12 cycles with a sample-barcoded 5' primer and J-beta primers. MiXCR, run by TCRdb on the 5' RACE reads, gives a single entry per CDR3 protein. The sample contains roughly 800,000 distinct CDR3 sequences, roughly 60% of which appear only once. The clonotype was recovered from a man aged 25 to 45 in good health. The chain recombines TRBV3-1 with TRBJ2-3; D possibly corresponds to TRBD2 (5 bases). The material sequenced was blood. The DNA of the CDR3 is TGTGCCAGCAGCGCCGAGCCCGGGAATACGCAGTATTTT. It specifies CASSAEPGNTQYF.